This is a list of T cell receptor beta chains from one sample in a study of a mutant IDH1 vaccine in newly diagnosed glioma. Using immunoSEQ multiplex PCR, the repertoire was profiled, and TCRdb retains in-frame clones only, with some absent. The table has around 58,000 clones, 75% to 85% seen once. These TCRs' antigens remain unknown. The material was PBMCs, obtained from a glioma patient whose treatment included an IDH1 peptide vaccine. Receptors originate from a man aged 30-40 years with glioma. Both conserved end residues are part of each CDR3. The order of the fields is V gene, J gene, clone size, D gene, CDR3 protein. A D gene is named only where the DNA matches it firmly. Rows may omit the clone size; those that give it use once, few, many or a size class.

TRBV6-5	TRBJ2-1	NA	NA	CASSYSRPNNEQFF
TRBV2	TRBJ1-5	few	NA	CASTMGHTISNQPQHF
TRBV5-1	TRBJ1-2	once	TRBD1	CASSLGDSDFYGYTF
TRBV25-1	TRBJ1-5	NA	NA	CASRGPGPYQPQHF
TRBV6-5	TRBJ2-7	once	NA	CASSPRRPYEQYF
TRBV6-1	TRBJ2-3	NA	NA	CASMGPGLQDTQYF
TRBV5-4	TRBJ2-1	NA	NA	CASSSKDHEQFF
TRBV18	TRBJ1-1	NA	NA	CASSRTTANTEAFF
TRBV6-1	TRBJ2-7	NA	NA	CASSERFFQYEQYF
TRBV30	TRBJ1-1	few	NA	CAWSVPGILGRTEAFF
TRBV14	TRBJ1-1	NA	TRBD1	CASSWGQTRPTPNTEAFF
TRBV7-8	TRBJ2-5	NA	NA	CASSGGGVLETQYF
TRBV11-2	TRBJ2-7	once	NA	CASSLRKGGSRGFYEQYF
TRBV6-6	TRBJ1-2	NA	NA	CASSYSLSGHGYTF
TRBV5-1	TRBJ2-2	NA	TRBD1	CASQLGQGNTGELFF
TRBV7-2	TRBJ2-5	NA	TRBD2	CASSILAGGQETQYF
TRBV2	TRBJ2-5	NA	TRBD2	CASSEDSGGAGRETQYF
TRBV4-2	TRBJ2-5	once	TRBD2	CASSQDSFELAGGGTQYF
TRBV15	TRBJ1-3	NA	NA	CATSRGIKDTSSGNTIYF
TRBV5-1	TRBJ2-7	NA	TRBD1	CASSLTGQGTHEQYF
TRBV19	TRBJ1-1	NA	NA	CASSETTNIAEAFF
TRBV19	TRBJ1-4	NA	NA	CASSLLGGGEKLFF
TRBV7-2	TRBJ1-6	NA	TRBD1	CASSQLLMTGFDSPLHF
TRBV27	TRBJ1-3	NA	TRBD1	CASSRTGVGNTIYF
TRBV29-1	TRBJ1-2	NA	NA	CSVEDRPGRLYYGYTF
TRBV5-1	TRBJ2-5	NA	TRBD2	CASSFQAGGETQYF
TRBV11-2	TRBJ2-1	NA	NA	CASSLGALYNEQFF
TRBV5-1	TRBJ1-5	few	NA	CASSPGVNNQPQHF
TRBV6-1	TRBJ2-7	NA	NA	CASSTRGYEQYF
TRBV7-9	TRBJ2-2	few	TRBD2	CASLPGLAGGANTGELFF
TRBV28	TRBJ1-2	NA	NA	CASSQLRQEANYGYTF
TRBV25-1	TRBJ2-2	NA	TRBD1	CASNYRGTGELFF
TRBV6-1	TRBJ1-1	NA	NA	CASSWANTEAFF
TRBV5-4	TRBJ2-7	NA	NA	CASSVGGGVPTYEQYF
TRBV5-4	TRBJ1-2	NA	NA	CASSNPGTGNYGYTF
TRBV6-1	TRBJ1-1	NA	TRBD1	CASKRQGLNTEAFF
TRBV6-1	TRBJ1-1	NA	NA	CASRAGFTEAFF
TRBV6-6	TRBJ2-5	NA	NA	CASSYLVPSQETQYF
TRBV27	TRBJ1-2	few	NA	CASSLRQNYGYTF
TRBV12-5	TRBJ2-7	NA	NA	CASGIGQGSYEQYF
TRBV7-9	TRBJ2-3	NA	TRBD2	CASSPSSGQDTDTQYF
TRBV6-5	TRBJ1-1	NA	NA	CASSTARTEAFF
TRBV6-5	TRBJ1-6	NA	NA	CASSYQIRSPLHF
TRBV5-6	TRBJ1-1	few	TRBD1	CASSMGQPNTEAFF
TRBV2	TRBJ1-5	NA	NA	CASRATGIFSNQPQHF
TRBV30	TRBJ1-5	few	TRBD1	CAWSVTTGGNQPQHF
TRBV7-9	TRBJ2-7	NA	NA	CASSLEYEQYF
TRBV5-6	TRBJ2-7	NA	NA	CASSLERTYEQYF
TRBV6-6	TRBJ1-5	once	TRBD1	CATKGQGAGQPQHF
TRBV11-3	TRBJ2-6	once	NA	CASSLAGGTGANVLTF
TRBV10-2	TRBJ2-7	NA	TRBD2	CASSALAGKPREQYF
TRBV5-1	TRBJ2-3	few	NA	CASSIGTNGDTQYF
TRBV18	TRBJ1-4	NA	NA	CASSPPSGEKLFF
TRBV19	TRBJ1-6	NA	TRBD1	CASTGGTGYSPLHF
TRBV7-9	TRBJ1-3	NA	NA	CASSLDPGTGNTIYF